This TCR beta chain was identified in a study of T cell repertoires in ileal Crohn's disease. Study background: Median disease duration was approximately eight years; roughly 35% smoked at surgery.

Patients were adults with ileal or ileocolonic Crohn's disease needing resection. Here immunoSEQ multiplex PCR was the method, and the copy in TCRdb shows in-frame clones only, minus some. The sample lists under 35,000 clones; around three quarters were seen once. Germline CDR1 is SGHKS and CDR2 is YYEKEE (reference sequence). The CDR3 is 14 residues long. With 4 bases removed from V and 4 bases from J, the gap between germline ends came to 15 bases. The sample taken for sequencing was ileal tissue. The TCR was taken from an adult with Crohn's disease. The gene calls are TRBV5-5 and TRBJ2-7; D not certain. CDR3 coding DNA: TGTGCCAGCAGCGAAAGTGGGTCGGGTTACGAGCAGTACTTC. Translation: CASSESGSGYEQYF. The variable domain in full, with the rest retrieved from reference TRBV5-5 and TRBJ2-7, is DAGVTQSPTHLIKTRGQQVTLRCSPISGHKSVSWYQQVLGQGPQFIFQYYEKEERGRGNFPDRFSARQFPNYSSELNVNALLLGDSALYLCASSESGSGYEQYFGPGTRLTVT.